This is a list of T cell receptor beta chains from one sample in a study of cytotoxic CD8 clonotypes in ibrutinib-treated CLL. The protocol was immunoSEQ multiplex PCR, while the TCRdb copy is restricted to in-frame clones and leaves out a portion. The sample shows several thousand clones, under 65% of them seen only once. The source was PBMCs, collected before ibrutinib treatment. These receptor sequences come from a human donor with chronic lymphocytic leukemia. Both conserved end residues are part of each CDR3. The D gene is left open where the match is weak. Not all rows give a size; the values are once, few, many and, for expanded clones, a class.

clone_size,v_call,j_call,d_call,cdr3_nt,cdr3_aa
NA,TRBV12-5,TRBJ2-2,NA,TGTGCTAGTGACAAGTTCACCGGGGAGCTGTTTTTT,CASDKFTGELFF
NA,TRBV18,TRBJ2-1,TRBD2,TGTGCCAGCTCACCACCGGGACTAGCGGGGATGGTAAGGAATGAGCAGTTCTTC,CASSPPGLAGMVRNEQFF
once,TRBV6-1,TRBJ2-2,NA,TGTGCCAGCAGTCCGTGGACAGCGAACACCGGGGAGCTGTTTTTT,CASSPWTANTGELFF
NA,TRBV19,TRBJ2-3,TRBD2,TGTGCCAGTAGTATAGATCTAGGGCAGACTAGCGGGAAGCATACGCAGTATTTT,CASSIDLGQTSGKHTQYF
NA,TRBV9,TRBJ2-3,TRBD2,TGTGCCAGCAGCGTGGGACTAGCGGGCTTCACAGATACGCAGTATTTT,CASSVGLAGFTDTQYF
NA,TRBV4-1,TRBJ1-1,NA,TGCGCCAGCAGCCAATACAGGAACACTGAAGCTTTCTTT,CASSQYRNTEAFF
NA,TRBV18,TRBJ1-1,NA,TGTGCCAGCTCACCCAGGGTTGTTGACACTGAAGCTTTCTTT,CASSPRVVDTEAFF
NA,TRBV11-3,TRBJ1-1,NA,TGTGCCAGCAGCTTAAGTGGCGGCATGAACACTGAAGCTTTCTTT,CASSLSGGMNTEAFF
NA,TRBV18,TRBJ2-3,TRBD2,TGTGCCAGCTCACATACCATCCCTAGCGGGGCAGATACGCAGTATTTT,CASSHTIPSGADTQYF
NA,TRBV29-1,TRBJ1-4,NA,TGCAGCGTTGAGGACGGGCCAGGGGAAAAACTGTTTTTT,CSVEDGPGEKLFF
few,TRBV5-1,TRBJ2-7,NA,TGCGCCAGCAGCTTGGGAGGTGGGGTTGCCCTCTACGAGCAGTACTTC,CASSLGGGVALYEQYF
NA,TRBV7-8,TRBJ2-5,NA,TGTGCCAGCAGCTTAGTGGGGGGCGGGGGATCCCAAGAGACCCAGTACTTC,CASSLVGGGGSQETQYF
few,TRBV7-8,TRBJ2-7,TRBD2,TGTGCCAGCAGCTCCACTAGCGCCTACGAGCAGTACTTC,CASSSTSAYEQYF
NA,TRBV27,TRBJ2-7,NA,TGTGCCAGCTGGACATTGTCCTACGAGCAGTACTTC,CASWTLSYEQYF
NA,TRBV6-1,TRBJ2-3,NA,TGTGCCAGCAGTCCAAAGGGCACAGATACGCAGTATTTT,CASSPKGTDTQYF
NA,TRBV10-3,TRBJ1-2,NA,TGTGCCATCAGAAGGGGATTTGGCTATGGCTACACCTTC,CAIRRGFGYGYTF
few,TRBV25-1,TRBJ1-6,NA,TGTGCCAGCAGTTTGTGGGAGGGCCGAGATTCACCCCTCCACTTT,CASSLWEGRDSPLHF
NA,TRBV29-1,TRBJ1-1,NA,TGCAGCGTTGAAGTAGGCCAGAACACTGAAGCTTTCTTT,CSVEVGQNTEAFF
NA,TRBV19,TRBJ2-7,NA,TGTGCCAGTAGTACTCCGGGACTTCTCTACGAGCAGTACTTC,CASSTPGLLYEQYF
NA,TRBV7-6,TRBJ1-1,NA,TGTGCCAGCAGCTTAGTGGCAGGCAGCCCGAGGGATGAAGCTTTCTTT,CASSLVAGSPRDEAFF
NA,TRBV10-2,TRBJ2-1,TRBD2,TGCGCCAGCAAAAGCGGGATGAACAATGAGCAGTTCTTC,CASKSGMNNEQFF
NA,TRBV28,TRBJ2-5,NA,TGTGCCAGCAGCTTAACACCTACGTGGCGGGAGACCCAGTACTTC,CASSLTPTWRETQYF
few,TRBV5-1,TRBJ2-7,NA,TGCGCCAGCAGCTTGGGGGGACCTGCCTACGAGCAGTACTTC,CASSLGGPAYEQYF
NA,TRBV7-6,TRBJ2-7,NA,TGTGCCAGCAGCTTACTATTTTCGTTTGACAGGAGAATTGCCGAGCAGTACTTC,CASSLLFSFDRRIAEQYF
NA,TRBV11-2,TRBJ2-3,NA,TGTGCCAGCAGCTTAGAACCCGTTGGGACGCAGTATTTT,CASSLEPVGTQYF
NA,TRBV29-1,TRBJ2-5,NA,TGCAGCGTCCGCGACAGCAGAGAGACCCAGTACTTC,CSVRDSRETQYF
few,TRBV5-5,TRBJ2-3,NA,TGTGCCAGCAGCTTGGCTGGCGCAGGGAAAGATACGCAGTATTTT,CASSLAGAGKDTQYF
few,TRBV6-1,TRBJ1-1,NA,TGTGCCAGCAGTGATCGGGGAACTGATAGTGAAGCTTTCTTT,CASSDRGTDSEAFF
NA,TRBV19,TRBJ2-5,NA,TGTGCCAGTAGTATTCCTAGGGGGGTAGGTCAAGAGACCCAGTACTTC,CASSIPRGVGQETQYF
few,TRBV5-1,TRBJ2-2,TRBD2,TGCGCCAGCAGTCGCACTAGCGTCGCCGGGGAGCTGTTTTTT,CASSRTSVAGELFF
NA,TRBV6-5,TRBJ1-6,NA,TGTGCCAGCAGCCCACGACAGCCTTATAATTCACCCCTCCACTTT,CASSPRQPYNSPLHF
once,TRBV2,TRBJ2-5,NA,TGTGCCAGCAGTGAATTTCTAGGTACAAACACTTTCCAAGAGACCCAGTACTTC,CASSEFLGTNTFQETQYF
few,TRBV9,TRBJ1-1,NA,TGTGCCAGCAGCGTAGTCAGTGGGATCCCTGAAGCTTTCTTT,CASSVVSGIPEAFF
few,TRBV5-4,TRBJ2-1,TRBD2,TGTGCCAGCAGCTTGGGGGGACTAGCGGGACACAATGAGCAGTTCTTC,CASSLGGLAGHNEQFF
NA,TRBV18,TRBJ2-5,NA,TGTGCCAGCTCACCACCGGACAACCGGGAGACCCAGTACTTC,CASSPPDNRETQYF
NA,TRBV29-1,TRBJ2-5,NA,TGCAGCGTTGTGGAAGACAGCCAAGAGACCCAGTACTTC,CSVVEDSQETQYF
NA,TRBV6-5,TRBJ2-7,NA,TGTGCCAGCAGTTATGGTGTTCAGCACCCTTCCTACGAGCAGTACTTC,CASSYGVQHPSYEQYF
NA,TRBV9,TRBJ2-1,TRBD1,TGTGCCAGCAGCGTAGATTTCCGTGGGACAGGCTCCCAGTTCTTC,CASSVDFRGTGSQFF
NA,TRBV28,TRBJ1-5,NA,TGTGCCAGCAGTCTGCTCAGGTCTAGCAATCAGCCCCAGCATTTT,CASSLLRSSNQPQHF
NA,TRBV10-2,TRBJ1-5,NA,TGCGCCAGCAGTGAGTCGCCCGCCGTCAATCAGCCCCAGCATTTT,CASSESPAVNQPQHF
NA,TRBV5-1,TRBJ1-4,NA,TGCGCCAGCAGCTTGTCAGGGACACCTGAAAAACTGTTTTTT,CASSLSGTPEKLFF
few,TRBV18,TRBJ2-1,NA,TGTGCCAGCTCAACCAGAACTTACAATGAGCAGTTCTTC,CASSTRTYNEQFF
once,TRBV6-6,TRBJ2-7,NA,TGTGCCAGCAACCACCCCCCCAGGGGCTACGAGCAGTACTTC,CASNHPPRGYEQYF
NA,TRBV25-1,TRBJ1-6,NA,TGTGCCAGCAGTGAATTAGGAAATTCACCCCTCCACTTT,CASSELGNSPLHF
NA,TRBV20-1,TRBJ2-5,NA,TGCAGTGCTAGGGACAGAGAGACCCAGTACTTC,CSARDRETQYF
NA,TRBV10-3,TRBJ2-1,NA,TGTGCCATCAGTGAGCGAGGTAGGGGGTACAATGAGCAGTTCTTC,CAISERGRGYNEQFF
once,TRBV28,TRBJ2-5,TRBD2,TGTGCCAGCAGTTACGCGCTAGCGGGGGCTAAGACCCAGTACTTC,CASSYALAGAKTQYF
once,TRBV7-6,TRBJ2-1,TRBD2,TGTGCCAGCAGCTCTAGCGGGAGTGAGCAGTTCTTC,CASSSSGSEQFF
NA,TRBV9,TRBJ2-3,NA,TGTGCCAGCAGCGCCGCGGGCCTAGCGCCCACAGATACGCAGTATTTT,CASSAAGLAPTDTQYF
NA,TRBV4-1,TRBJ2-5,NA,TGCGCCAGCAGCCAGGGTGTGACCCAGTACTTC,CASSQGVTQYF
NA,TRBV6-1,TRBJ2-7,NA,TGTGCCAGCTGGGGAGTCGGGGTTGACTCCTACGAGCAGTACTTC,CASWGVGVDSYEQYF